Presented here are 4 T cell receptor beta chains from one specimen sequenced in a study of CD8 T cells in Susac syndrome. Reverse transcription of about 0.45 to 1 ug RNA was performed with random hexamers. In TCRdb, the immunoSEQ multiplex PCR reads were re-called with MiXCR into one record per CDR3 protein. The sample includes over 300,000 distinct CDR3 sequences, about 90% of them seen just once. The sequenced sample consisted of CD4+ T cells from PBMCs. These receptors were obtained from a human donor with multiple sclerosis.

The gene calls are TRBV7-9 and TRBJ2-7; 7 bases map to TRBD1. This CDR3 is built from 15 residues. After removal of 5 bases from V and 4 bases from J, the junction contained 11 bases not matched to a gene. CDR1 is SEHNR and CDR2 is FQNEAQ in the germline V gene (reference sequence). This chain's CDR3 is CASSLTGATTYEQYF. DNA of the CDR3: TGTGCCAGCAGCCTAACAGGGGCCACGACTTACGAGCAGTACTTC.

This chain uses TRBV30 with TRBJ1-6, with a weak D call TRBD1 (5 bases). The germline V gene encodes CDR1 GTSNPN and CDR2 SVGIG (reference sequence). The V and J ends lost 0 bases and 7 bases respectively, with 7 bases between them. The CDR3 sequence is 13 residues long. CDR3 DNA sequence: TGTGCCTGGAGTGTAGGGGAGAATTCACCCCTCCACTTT. Protein product: CAWSVGENSPLHF.

The chain recombines TRBV5-1 with TRBJ2-7; maybe TRBD1 (6 bases). This CDR3 has 15 residues. The V end was cut by 7 bases, the J end by 5 bases, with 22 bases between. CDR1 is SGHRS, CDR2 YFSETQ, per germline. CDR3 residues: CASSERTVVQDEQYF. The CDR3 region has the DNA TGCGCCAGCTCTGAACGGACAGTAGTTCAGGACGAGCAGTACTTC.

This sequence joins TRBV5-1 and TRBJ2-7; maybe TRBD1 (6 bases). V was shortened by 4 bases and J by 2 bases, with 13 bases between the two germline ends. In germline, CDR1 is SGHRS, CDR2 YFSETQ. CDR3 length equals 14 residues. This CDR3 is CASSPGEFTYEQYF. The CDR3 bases are TGCGCCAGCAGCCCAGGGGAGTTTACCTACGAGCAGTACTTC.